The 27 T cell receptor beta chains reported below all come from one sample, sequenced in a study of blood T cell repertoires in COVID-19. The protocol was immunoSEQ multiplex PCR, while the TCRdb copy is restricted to in-frame clones and leaves out a portion. The table has approximately 260,000 clones, more than 80% seen once. Sequencing was performed on peripheral blood. The receptor set was obtained from a woman between 40 and 55 years old with acute or convalescent COVID-19.

This chain links TRBV5-1 with TRBJ1-1, with 11 bases fitting TRBD1. The J segment lost 4 bases and the V segment lost 4 bases, leaving 6 bases of the junction unmatched. CDR1 SGHRS and CDR2 YFSETQ come from the germline V gene. The length of the CDR3 is 15 residues. The CDR3 DNA reads as TGCGCCAGCAGCGACCCGGACAGGGGGCCCACTGAAGCTTTCTTT. It is translated as CASSDPDRGPTEAFF.

The V call is TRBV6-6, the J call TRBJ2-3, with 16 bases identical to TRBD2. The CDR3 consists of 18 residues. V lost 5 bases to trimming and J lost 3 bases; unmatched junction nucleotides: 8. Germline assignment: CDR1 MNHNY and CDR2 SVGAGI (reference sequence). This chain's CDR3 is CASSPTGLAGGKTDTQYF. The CDR3 nucleotides are TGTGCCAGCAGTCCCACGGGACTAGCGGGGGGGAAAACAGATACGCAGTATTTT.

V usage is TRBV21-1 and J usage is TRBJ2-1; TRBD2, the D gene given by the table, was not confirmed from the DNA. TRBV21-1 is an annotated pseudogene. The CDR3 is 14 residues long. CDR3 in amino acids: CASSEVSSYNEQFF. The DNA of the CDR3 is TGTGCCAGCAGCGAGGTTAGCTCCTACAATGAGCAGTTCTTC.

This chain joins TRBV18 and TRBJ1-1; no clear D gene. Deletions cut 3 bases from V and 3 bases from J, with 11 bases between. The CDR3 runs to 14 residues. From germline, CDR1 is KGHSH and CDR2 LQKENI. CDR3 coding DNA: TGTGCCAGCTCACCTCAACGGTTGGACACTGAAGCTTTCTTT. As protein: CASSPQRLDTEAFF.

V usage is TRBV3-1 (or the pseudogene TRBV3-2) and J usage is TRBJ1-6; a possible D gene is TRBD1 (5 bases). V lost 0 bases and J 0 bases, leaving 18 bases between the germline ends. This CDR3 is built from 20 residues. Germline V CDR1 and CDR2: LGHDT, YNNKEL (reference sequence). CDR3 in amino acids: CASSQDLAGQFRSYNSPLHF. CDR3 DNA sequence: TGTGCCAGCAGCCAAGATTTAGCGGGGCAGTTCCGCTCCTATAATTCACCCCTCCACTTT.

V and J are TRBV21-1 and TRBJ1-5; TRBD1 is the table's D call, not checked against the DNA. TRBV21-1 is a recognized pseudogene. The CDR3 sequence is 16 residues long. The CDR3 DNA is TGTGCCAGCAGCAAAGGGGGCTTGAGGGGGAGTCAGCCCCAGCATTTT. Protein: CASSKGGLRGSQPQHF.

This clone was recorded a few times. The rearrangement uses TRBV30 and TRBJ1-2; D ambiguous. Germline CDR1 reads GTSNPN; CDR2 reads SVGIG (reference sequence). The CDR3 sequence is 13 residues long. Deletions cut 2 bases from V and 1 base from J, with 8 bases between. CDR3 amino acids: CAWSSGVNYGYTF. In DNA, the CDR3 is TGTGCCTGGAGTTCCGGGGTTAACTATGGCTACACCTTC.

The chain uses TRBV6-6 and TRBJ2-7, with D possibly TRBD1 on 6 matching bases. The V end was cut by 0 bases, the J end by 3 bases, with 9 bases between. This CDR3 has 14 residues. Per the germline V gene, CDR1 is MNHNY and CDR2 is SVGAGI (reference sequence). Written as DNA, the CDR3 is TGTGCCAGCAGTTACTCATCGGACAGCTACGAGCAGTACGTC. This codes for CASSYSSDSYEQYV.

The gene calls are TRBV1 and TRBJ2-6; the table's D call, TRBD1, was not checked against the DNA. TRBV1 is listed as a pseudogene. The CDR3 is 17 residues long. The CDR3 sequence is CTSSRTGGTSGANVLTF. CDR3 DNA: TGCACCAGCAGCAGGACAGGCGGAACCTCTGGGGCCAACGTCCTGACTTTC.

This chain uses TRBV5-1 with TRBJ1-2; TRBD1 matches at 9 bases. The CDR3 extends over 15 amino acids. Per germline, CDR1 SGHRS and CDR2 YFSETQ. Losses at the gene ends were 4 bases for V and 8 bases for J; bases not matched to a gene: 12. DNA of the CDR3: TGCGCCAGCAGCATCGGGACAGGGATGACGCTCGGCTACACCTTC. It translates to CASSIGTGMTLGYTF.

The genes are TRBV6-1 and TRBJ1-5; D is ambiguous. The V end was cut by 3 bases, the J end by 4 bases, with 4 bases between. Germline V gene data show CDR1 as MNHNS and CDR2 as SASEGT. The CDR3 consists of 12 residues. CDR3 in DNA: TGTGCCAGCAGTGACCCAAATCAGCCCCAGCATTTT. Its translation is CASSDPNQPQHF.

This chain connects TRBV5-1 to TRBJ2-7; 9 positions match TRBD2. The CDR3 spans 15 residues. CDR1 and CDR2 (germline): SGHRS, YFSETQ. The V and J ends lost 4 bases and 0 bases, in that order; junction bases with no gene match: 5. The CDR3 reads CASSLSGGSSYEQYV. For the CDR3, the DNA is TGCGCCAGCAGCCTTAGCGGGGGATCCTCCTACGAGCAGTACGTC.

The chain uses TRBV4-1 and TRBJ1-4, with 7 bases lining up with TRBD1. This CDR3 comprises 16 residues. Germline V gene lookup returns CDR1 MGHRA and CDR2 YSYEKL. Trimming took 1 base from V and 4 from J; bases not matched to a gene: 6. The CDR3 DNA sequence: TGCGCCAGCAGCCAAGGGACAGGCCCGTATAATGAAAAACTGTTTTTT. This sequence encodes CASSQGTGPYNEKLFF.

This clone has a single count. CDR3 residues: CASSLDSSYGYTF. CDR3 in DNA: TGCGCCAGCAGCTTGGACAGCTCCTATGGCTACACCTTC. V usage is TRBV5-1 and J usage is TRBJ1-2; no definite D call. The CDR3 extends over 13 amino acids. CDR1 SGHRS and CDR2 YFSETQ come from the germline V gene. V shed 0 bases and J shed 4 bases, with 7 bases lying between them.

The rearrangement links TRBV7-8 to TRBJ2-3, with TRBD2 identical over 11 bases. Germline loops: CDR1 SGHVS, CDR2 FQNEAQ. The CDR3 contains 15 residues. Trimming took 7 bases from V and 3 from J; bases not matched to a gene: 6. The DNA of the CDR3 is TGTGCCAGCAACAACCGACTAGCGGGGACAGATACGCAGTATTTT. Translating it yields CASNNRLAGTDTQYF.

The chain employs TRBV6-6 and TRBJ1-5, with D perhaps matching TRBD1 (5 bases). CDR1 and CDR2 from the germline V gene are MNHNY and SVGAGI (reference sequence). Between the trimmed V and J ends, which lost 9 bases and 0 bases, there was a span of 12 bases. This CDR3 has 14 amino acids. CDR3 bases: TGTGCCAGGGGGGGGAAGCCTAGCAATCAGCCCCAGCATTTT. It specifies CARGGKPSNQPQHF.

This clone was seen a single time. The chain combines TRBV6-5 with TRBJ1-1; 12 nucleotides align to TRBD1. V trimming: 6 bases; J trimming: 2 bases; junction bases outside the gene matches: 4. Per germline, CDR1 MNHEY and CDR2 SVGAGI. There are 15 residues in the CDR3. The DNA of the CDR3 is TGTGCCAGCAGGCGGGACAGGGGGCGAAACACTGAAGCTTTCTTT. Translating it yields CASRRDRGRNTEAFF.

The chain is built from TRBV7-2 and TRBJ1-6; 9 nucleotides align to TRBD1. This CDR3 spans 15 amino acids. V lost 4 bases to trimming and J lost 9 bases; unmatched junction nucleotides: 7. Germline V CDR1 and CDR2: SGHTA, FQGNSA. In DNA, the CDR3 is TGTGCCAGCAGCTGGGGACAGGGAGAGGGTTCACCCCTCCACTTT. Translating gives CASSWGQGEGSPLHF.

The CDR3 DNA sequence: TGCGCCAGCAGTTTACTTGGGGCCCCCAGCAATCAGCCCCAGCATTTT. Its protein is CASSLLGAPSNQPQHF. The chain carries TRBV10-2 and TRBJ1-5; TRBD1 is a possible D gene (5 bases). The V gene lost 5 bases and the J gene lost 1 base, with 15 bases spanning the gap. The CDR3 is made up of 16 amino acids. Germline V gene sequence: CDR1 WSHSY, CDR2 SAAADI.

V gene TRBV12-5 combines with J gene TRBJ1-6; weak D call: TRBD1 (6 bases). Germline lookup yields CDR1 LGHNT and CDR2 FRNRAP. The V gene lost 3 bases and the J gene lost 3 bases, with 12 bases spanning the gap. The CDR3 consists of 16 residues. CDR3 DNA sequence: TGTGCTAGTGGTTTCCCGGGGGGCGGCTATAATTCACCCCTCCACTTT. Its protein is CASGFPGGGYNSPLHF.

This chain joins TRBV5-1 and TRBJ2-3; 10 bases align to TRBD2. Germline V gene sequence: CDR1 SGHRS, CDR2 YFSETQ. The V gene end was trimmed by 5 bases and the J gene end by 0 bases; junction bases not matched to a gene: 6. The CDR3 length is 16 residues. The CDR3: CASRPSGGSSTDTQYF. The CDR3 DNA reads TGCGCCAGCAGGCCTAGCGGGGGTTCTAGCACAGATACGCAGTATTTT.

The rearrangement links TRBV5-1 to TRBJ2-5, with TRBD1 identical over 7 bases. Looked up from germline, CDR1 is SGHRS and CDR2 is YFSETQ. The trim removed 0 bases at V and 4 bases at J, leaving 0 bases unmatched. The CDR3 extends over 13 amino acids. The CDR3 sequence is CASSLGQGETQYF. The CDR3 DNA sequence: TGCGCCAGCAGCTTGGGACAGGGAGAGACCCAGTACTTC.

This chain joins TRBV9 and TRBJ1-1; TRBD1 agrees at 8 bases. The CDR3 sequence is 15 residues long. The trim removed 4 bases at V and 1 base at J, leaving 6 bases unmatched. CDR1 is SGDLS, CDR2 YYNGEE, per germline. CDR3 nucleotide sequence: TGTGCCAGCAGCACTGGACAGGGACAGAACACTGAAGCTTTCTTT. Protein: CASSTGQGQNTEAFF.

The V call is TRBV5-1, the J call TRBJ2-1; 13 bases line up with TRBD2. The trim removed 2 bases at V and 12 bases at J, leaving 11 bases unmatched. The CDR3 sequence is 16 residues long. Per germline, CDR1 SGHRS and CDR2 YFSETQ. CDR3 nucleotides: TGCGCCAGCAGCTTTATACTAGCGGGGGGGCCCCTCGGGCAGTTCTTC. It is translated as CASSFILAGGPLGQFF.

This rearrangement joins TRBV12-5 to TRBJ1-5; TRBD1 matches 8 bases. CDR1 is LGHNT, CDR2 FRNRAP, per germline. J lost 0 bases, V lost 2 bases, and 6 bases had no gene match. This CDR3 region has 17 residues. The CDR3 DNA sequence: TGTGCTAGTGGTTTGCCGTGGACAGGGTATAGCAATCAGCCCCAGCATTTT. This encodes CASGLPWTGYSNQPQHF.

The chain is built from TRBV30 and TRBJ1-5; TRBD1 matches at 8 bases. V shed 2 bases, J shed 5 bases, and the junction held 5 bases outside the gene matches. This CDR3 is 14 amino acids long. Germline-derived CDR1 and CDR2 are GTSNPN and SVGIG (reference sequence). The CDR3 region is CAWSSGGRDQPQHF. CDR3 in DNA: TGTGCCTGGAGTTCAGGGGGCAGGGATCAGCCCCAGCATTTT.

V gene TRBV24-1 combines with J gene TRBJ1-1; D is uncertain. V was shortened by 5 bases and J by 4 bases, with 16 bases between the two germline ends. This CDR3 is built from 15 residues. Looked up from germline, CDR1 is KGHDR and CDR2 is SFDVKD. The CDR3 bases are TGTGCCACCAGTGGGGTAGGAGGCGAGGGCACTGAAGCTTTCTTT. The encoded protein is CATSGVGGEGTEAFF.